Below, 21 T cell receptor beta chains from the same sample are listed, as sequenced in a study of blood T cell repertoires in COVID-19. Here immunoSEQ multiplex PCR was the method, and the copy in TCRdb shows in-frame clones only, minus some. The sample has 200,000 to 250,000 clones; more than 80% are singletons. Material for sequencing was PBMCs or T cells enriched from blood (not recorded which). These receptors all come from a man between 60 and 75 years old who had recovered from COVID-19.

V usage is TRBV12-5 and J usage is TRBJ2-3; 13 bases line up with TRBD2. CDR3 size: 20 residues. V lost 2 bases to trimming and J lost 2 bases; unmatched junction nucleotides: 13. CDR1 LGHNT and CDR2 FRNRAP come from the germline V gene. The CDR3 DNA sequence: TGTGCTAGTGGTTTGTCCACTAAGATGACTAGCGGGGGGACCACAGATACGCAGTATTTT. Translation: CASGLSTKMTSGGTTDTQYF.

This chain connects TRBV2 to TRBJ2-7; a possible D gene is TRBD2 (6 bases). Per the germline V gene, CDR1 is SNHLY and CDR2 is FYNNEI. Trimming stripped 6 bases from V and 0 bases from J, with 15 bases between. The CDR3 has 15 residues. In DNA form, the CDR3 reads TGTGCCAGCAGCGTCGGGCGGGGTAGCTCCTACGAGCAGTACTTC. Translating it yields CASSVGRGSSYEQYF.

The chain combines TRBV13 with TRBJ1-2; a possible D gene is TRBD1 (5 bases). Germline CDR1 and CDR2: PRHDT and FYEKMQ (reference sequence). V gave up 4 bases and J gave up 5 bases, with 11 bases separating them. The CDR3 contains 13 residues. The CDR3 loop reads CASSSQGGYGYTF. DNA of the CDR3: TGTGCCAGCAGCTCCCAGGGAGGTTATGGCTACACCTTC.

A word on this clone: The same CDR3 also results from other DNA sequences found in this sample. Here the CDR3 reads CAWSVEGNTEAFF. CDR3 bases: TGTGCCTGGAGTGTAGAGGGGAACACTGAAGCTTTCTTT. The chain combines TRBV30 with TRBJ1-1; D not certain. CDR3 size: 13 residues. Germline CDR1 GTSNPN, CDR2 SVGIG (reference sequence). The V end lost 0 bases, the J end lost 1 base, and 6 bases lay between the germline ends.

J is TRBJ2-7 and V is TRBV11-3; 8 nucleotides agree with TRBD2. V lost 2 bases to trimming and J lost 4 bases; unmatched junction nucleotides: 10. The CDR3 has 16 residues. Per germline, CDR1 SGHNT and CDR2 YENEEA. Here the CDR3 reads CASSLFAQRGSYEQYF. CDR3 nucleotide sequence: TGTGCCAGCAGCTTATTCGCCCAGCGGGGGTCGTACGAGCAGTACTTC.

This clone is a singleton in its sample. The DNA for the CDR3 is TGTGCCAGCAGCCAAGACGGCAGGGTTCCCTACGAGCAGTACTTC. Its translation: CASSQDGRVPYEQYF. This chain links TRBV3-1 (or the pseudogene TRBV3-2) with TRBJ2-7; possibly TRBD1 for D (5 bases). The CDR3 spans 15 residues. V lost 0 bases, J lost 2 bases, and 11 bases lay in between. CDR1 is LGHDT, CDR2 YNNKEL, per germline (reference sequence).

The chain employs TRBV2 and TRBJ1-5; possible D gene TRBD1, 6 bases. The CDR3 has 15 amino acids. Trimming pared 6 bases from V and 2 bases from J, leaving 14 bases between. The germline V gene encodes CDR1 SNHLY and CDR2 FYNNEI. The CDR3 DNA is TGTGCCAGCAGAGAACGGGACATCCGCAATCAGCCCCAGCATTTT. Residues: CASRERDIRNQPQHF. Combining the CDR3 with reference TRBV2 and TRBJ1-5 gives the whole variable domain EPEVTQTPSHQVTQMGQEVILRCVPISNHLYFYWYRQILGQKVEFLVSFYNNEISEKSEIFDDQFSVERPDGSNFTLKIRSTKLEDSAMYFCASRERDIRNQPQHFGDGTRLSIL.

The chain employs TRBV9 and TRBJ2-1, with 10 bases matching TRBD2. V trimming: 0 bases; J trimming: 9 bases; junction bases outside the gene matches: 9. Germline lookup yields CDR1 SGDLS and CDR2 YYNGEE. There are 16 residues in the CDR3. The CDR3 region has the DNA TGTGCCAGCAGCGTAGGTCTAAGCGGGGGGGTGAGTGAGCAGTTCTTC. Translating gives CASSVGLSGGVSEQFF.

The chain employs TRBV12-5 and TRBJ2-2; 12 nucleotides match TRBD1. Germline lookup yields CDR1 LGHNT and CDR2 FRNRAP. The length of the CDR3 is 18 residues. The trim removed 2 bases at V and 3 bases at J, leaving 7 bases unmatched. The CDR3 sequence: CASGLFWDRGRDTGELFF. The CDR3 DNA sequence: TGTGCTAGTGGTTTGTTTTGGGACAGGGGGCGCGACACCGGGGAGCTGTTTTTT.

The chain is built from TRBV18 and TRBJ1-2, with no clear D. Trimming cost V 6 bases and J 1 base, with 15 bases left between them. The CDR3 covers 15 residues. Looked up from germline, CDR1 is KGHSH and CDR2 is LQKENI. The CDR3 DNA is TGTGCCAGCTCCCCTGCTAGCAGCCTTAACTATGGCTACACCTTC. It is translated as CASSPASSLNYGYTF.

The rearrangement uses TRBV21-1 and TRBJ2-3; the DNA was not used to check the table's D call, TRBD1. TRBV21-1 is labeled a pseudogene. The CDR3 runs to 12 residues. This CDR3 reads CATNTWTDTQYF. The CDR3 nucleotides are TGTGCCACCAACACCTGGACAGATACGCAGTATTTT.

The genes are TRBV20-1 and TRBJ1-1; D ambiguous. The germline V gene has CDR1 DFQATT and CDR2 SNEGSKA (reference sequence). The CDR3 is made up of 13 amino acids. Trimming shortened V by 6 bases and J by 1 base, and 12 bases separated the two germline ends. Written as DNA, the CDR3 is TGCAGTGCCAGTGGACTGTCGAACACTGAAGCTTTCTTT. Its protein product is CSASGLSNTEAFF.

The rearrangement links TRBV6-5 to TRBJ1-6, with D uncertain. Germline CDR1 reads MNHEY; CDR2 reads SVGAGI. V was clipped by 4 bases and J by 9 bases, with 19 bases between them. The length of the CDR3 is 16 residues. The CDR3 sequence: CASSSRGDARTSPLHF. Written as DNA, the CDR3 is TGTGCCAGCAGTTCCCGAGGCGACGCGAGAACTTCACCCCTCCACTTT.

This rearrangement joins TRBV12-3 or TRBV12-4 to TRBJ1-2, with D maybe TRBD1 (6 bases). This CDR3 is built from 12 residues. V lost 8 bases to trimming and J lost 5 bases, with 12 bases between them. DNA of the CDR3: TGTGCCAGCGGGCAACAGGGATATGGCTACACCTTC. Translation: CASGQQGYGYTF.

CDR3 in DNA: TGTGCCAGTGGGTCCAGGACCTACAATGAGCAGTTCTTC. Translating it yields CASGSRTYNEQFF. The J gene is TRBJ2-1, the V gene TRBV19; D gene unclear. V was trimmed by 8 bases and J by 2 bases, leaving 10 bases between them. CDR3 size: 13 residues. In germline, CDR1 is LNHDA, CDR2 SQIVND (reference sequence).

The V and J genes are TRBV27 and TRBJ1-6; no clear D gene. Germline CDR1 and CDR2: MNHEY and SMNVEV (reference sequence). V lost 7 bases to trimming and J lost 2 bases, with 12 bases between them. This CDR3 has 15 amino acids. CDR3 sequence (DNA): TGTGCCAGCATGCAGGCTGGAACCTATAATTCACCCCTCCACTTT. Translated: CASMQAGTYNSPLHF.

This chain links TRBV6-2 or TRBV6-3 with TRBJ2-2, with D unclear. From germline, CDR1 is MNHEY and CDR2 SVGEGT. This CDR3 has 12 amino acids. V was cut by 5 bases and J by 4 bases, with 5 bases left in between. Written as DNA, the CDR3 is TGTGCCAGCAGTCTTATCACCGGGGAGCTGTTTTTT. Translating gives CASSLITGELFF.

The chain recombines TRBV13 with TRBJ2-1, with a tentative D call TRBD2 (5 bases). Trimming removed 2 bases from V and 2 bases from J, with 16 bases in between. Looked up from germline, CDR1 is PRHDT and CDR2 is FYEKMQ (reference sequence). The CDR3 spans 17 residues. This CDR3 reads CASSLRVVPGAYNEQFF. The CDR3 DNA sequence: TGTGCCAGCAGCTTAAGAGTGGTTCCCGGGGCCTACAATGAGCAGTTCTTC. The whole variable domain, filled in from reference TRBV13 and TRBJ2-1, reads AAGVIQSPRHLIKEKRETATLKCYPIPRHDTVYWYQQGPGQDPQFLISFYEKMQSDKGSIPDRFSAQQFSDYHSELNMSSLELGDSALYFCASSLRVVPGAYNEQFFGPGTRLTVL.

The chain couples TRBV19 to TRBJ2-7; 7 bases agree with TRBD2. The CDR3 contains 15 residues. Per the germline V gene, CDR1 is LNHDA and CDR2 is SQIVND (reference sequence). V trimming: 4 bases; J trimming: 3 bases; junction bases outside the gene matches: 9. CDR3 region: CASSRLAGPNYEQYF. In DNA form, the CDR3 reads TGTGCCAGTAGTAGGTTAGCGGGTCCGAACTACGAGCAGTACTTC.

This clone was detected once. This chain connects TRBV19 to TRBJ2-5; 7 bases agree with TRBD1. Germline values: CDR1 LNHDA, CDR2 SQIVND (reference sequence). J gave up 5 bases and V 4 bases, and 10 bases lay outside the gene matches. The CDR3 sequence is 15 residues long. The CDR3 region has the DNA TGTGCCAGTAGTAGAGGGACAGTACCGGGGGAGACCCAGTACTTC. Translated, it gives CASSRGTVPGETQYF.

The chain combines TRBV7-3 with TRBJ1-2; 7 nucleotides line up with TRBD1. The CDR3 spans 18 residues. CDR1 SGHTA and CDR2 FQGTGA come from the germline V gene. With 4 bases clipped from V and 5 bases from J, the junction kept 19 bases outside the gene matches. CDR3 in amino acids: CASSSKSSKGQLGYGYTF. The CDR3, as DNA: TGTGCCAGCAGCTCCAAATCCTCGAAGGGACAGTTGGGATATGGCTACACCTTC.